These 10 T cell receptor beta chains share one sample of origin, sequenced in a study of T cell responses to AZD1222 COVID-19 vaccine. Sequenced by immunoSEQ multiplex PCR; TCRdb stores in-frame clones only, minus some. The sample consists of about 130,000 clones, approximately 88% of them appearing once. Sequences were derived from peripheral blood, sampled on day 0 of AZD1222 vaccination. The origin of the receptors is an adult in good health.

The gene calls are TRBV10-3 and TRBJ1-2; D possibly corresponds to TRBD1 (6 bases). Germline assignment: CDR1 ENHRY and CDR2 SYGVKD. Trimming left V 4 bases short and J 8 bases short, with 11 bases between. CDR3 length: 12 amino acids. The CDR3 DNA reads as TGTGCCATCAGTGGTGGAGGGGGAGGCTACACCTTC. It is translated as CAISGGGGGYTF.

The CDR3, as DNA: TGTGCCAGTAGTCCCCGGGCTGGTTTAGGGGAGCTGTTTTTT. It yields the protein CASSPRAGLGELFF. V and J are TRBV19 and TRBJ2-2, with D unresolved. The length of the CDR3 is 14 residues. V dropped 5 bases and J dropped 8 bases, with 15 bases sitting between them. Germline V gives CDR1 LNHDA, CDR2 SQIVND (reference sequence).

The chain joins TRBV6-5 to TRBJ1-1; D possibly corresponds to TRBD1 (5 bases). The CDR3 length is 15 residues. Trimming took off 2 bases at V and 4 bases at J, with 14 bases between the two ends. CDR1 is MNHEY, CDR2 SVGAGI, per germline. The CDR3 protein is CASSYQRGAGTEAFF. The CDR3 coding sequence is TGTGCCAGCAGTTACCAGAGGGGCGCGGGCACTGAAGCTTTCTTT.

CDR3 bases: TGCAGCGTTGCTGCCAGTCAGACCTCCTACGAGCAGTACTTC. Encoded protein: CSVAASQTSYEQYF. V and J are TRBV29-1 and TRBJ2-7, with D unresolved. The CDR3 is 14 amino acids. Trimming cost V 4 bases and J 0 bases, with 13 bases left between them. Germline CDR1 reads SQVTM; CDR2 reads ANQGSEA.

The genes are TRBV24-1 and TRBJ2-7; 12 bases are a match to TRBD1. From germline, CDR1 is KGHDR and CDR2 SFDVKD. This CDR3 region has 17 residues. With V trimmed by 4 bases and J by 9 bases, 15 bases remained unmatched. The CDR3 is CATSDPLPGQGANRQYF. The CDR3, as DNA: TGTGCCACCAGTGACCCTCTGCCGGGACAGGGGGCTAATCGGCAGTACTTC.

A word on this clone: Other DNA sequences in this sample translate to the same CDR3. CDR3 sequence: CATSDLGRSYGYTF. The CDR3, as DNA: TGTGCCACCAGTGACTTGGGACGGAGCTATGGCTACACCTTC. The chain carries TRBV24-1 and TRBJ1-2, with a possible D match to TRBD1 (5 bases). Trimming removed 4 bases at V and 4 bases at J, with 12 bases between. The CDR3 consists of 14 residues. The V gene's germline CDR1 is KGHDR and CDR2 SFDVKD.

The chain recombines TRBV5-6 with TRBJ1-5, with D tentatively TRBD1 (6 bases). This CDR3 has 17 amino acids. Germline V gene data show CDR1 as SGHDT and CDR2 as YYEEEE. Between the trimmed V and J ends, which lost 1 base and 0 bases, there was a span of 14 bases. The CDR3 spells CASSLSWDTYSNQPQHF. Written as DNA, the CDR3 is TGTGCCAGCAGCTTGTCCTGGGACACTTATAGCAATCAGCCCCAGCATTTT.

The chain has TRBV7-9 and TRBJ1-2; D gene ambiguous. CDR1 is SEHNR, CDR2 FQNEAQ, per germline (reference sequence). V lost 0 bases and J 1 base, leaving 9 bases between the germline ends. The length of the CDR3 is 15 residues. The CDR3 DNA is TGTGCCAGCAGCTTAGCAGAGAGGATTAACTATGGCTACACCTTC. Translating gives CASSLAERINYGYTF.

This sequence joins TRBV7-2 and TRBJ2-7; D uncertain. The V end lost 1 base, the J end lost 4 bases, and 8 bases lay between the germline ends. This CDR3 is built from 13 residues. The V gene's germline CDR1 is SGHTA and CDR2 FQGNSA. The CDR3 spells CASSLEWGYEQYF. The CDR3, as DNA: TGTGCCAGCAGCTTAGAATGGGGTTACGAGCAGTACTTC. The variable domain in full, completed from reference TRBV7-2 and TRBJ2-7, reads GAGVSQSPSNKVTEKGKDVELRCDPISGHTALYWYRQSLGQGLEFLIYFQGNSAPDKSGLPSDRFSAERTGGSVSTLTIQRTQQEDSAVYLCASSLEWGYEQYFGPGTRLTVT.

V usage is TRBV5-1 and J usage is TRBJ1-1; no reliable D call. The germline V gene encodes CDR1 SGHRS and CDR2 YFSETQ. Between the trimmed V and J ends, which lost 4 bases and 1 base, there was a span of 17 bases. The CDR3 has 16 residues. The CDR3 sequence: CASSRAGQKTNTEAFF. Written as DNA, the CDR3 is TGCGCCAGCAGCCGAGCTGGGCAGAAGACGAACACTGAAGCTTTCTTT.